This TCR beta chain was recorded in a study of naive and memory T cell subsets. Two oligonucleotides, mixed equimolar, formed the beta constant-region primer covering TRBC1 and TRBC2. The ligated cDNA underwent four PCR rounds using SP2 and nested alpha and beta constant-region primers. The cDNA 3' end received a ligated single-stranded oligonucleotide carrying the SP2 primer and a 12-nucleotide UMI. TCRdb itself ran the UMI-ligation and nested PCR reads through MiXCR, one entry per CDR3 protein. The repertoire has 120,000 or so distinct CDR3 sequences, 35% to 40% of them found once; the top ten carry approximately 0.9%. The length of the CDR3 is 19 residues. Unmatched junction bases numbered 14, after V lost 5 bases and J lost 2 bases. Looked up from germline, CDR1 is SGHTA and CDR2 is FQGNSA.

Source material: central memory CD4+ T cells from blood. The rearrangement joins TRBV7-2 to TRBJ2-3; 12 bases map to TRBD2. This receptor was taken from a human donor in good health. CDR3 bases: TGTGCCAGCAGCCTCCGAGGACTAGCGGGAAGGGGGGACACAGATACGCAGTATTTT. Translated, it gives CASSLRGLAGRGDTDTQYF. Using reference TRBV7-2 and TRBJ2-3 for the parts outside the CDR3, the full variable domain is GAGVSQSPSNKVTEKGKDVELRCDPISGHTALYWYRQSLGQGLEFLIYFQGNSAPDKSGLPSDRFSAERTGGSVSTLTIQRTQQEDSAVYLCASSLRGLAGRGDTDTQYFGPGTRLTVL.